This TCR beta chain comes out of a study of OX40 agonist ivuxolimab in advanced cancers. Libraries were prepared by immunoSEQ multiplex PCR; TCRdb keeps only in-frame clonotypes and omits some of them. The table records over 45,000 clones, 84% of them present only once. Trimming shortened V by 0 bases and J by 5 bases, and 12 bases separated the two germline ends. Germline assignment: CDR1 SGHRS and CDR2 YFSETQ. The CDR3 totals 14 residues. The J gene is TRBJ2-7, the V gene TRBV5-1, with D perhaps TRBD1 (6 bases). The clonotype comes from an adult with an advanced solid tumor such as melanoma, head and neck, liver or kidney cancer. The sequencing here drew on CD4+ or CD8+ T cells sorted from blood, taken in a trial of the OX40 agonist ivuxolimab. The CDR3 loop is CASSLVTGNHEQYF. CDR3 bases: TGCGCCAGCAGCTTGGTTACAGGGAACCACGAGCAGTACTTC.